The clone carrying this T cell receptor beta chain has only a few counts. Its target is not known. This sample was taken from a study of PD-1 blockade in classical Hodgkin lymphoma. Overall study findings and caveats: Those patients who began receiving nivolumab less than 1 year after ASCT had lower diversity, and they were excluded. Differences between repertoires have undefined causes, possibly disease activity or prior therapy. At baseline, newly diagnosed patients reportedly showed less TCR diversity than healthy donors.

No patient escaped relapse after autologous stem cell transplantation, and brentuximab vedotin exposure varied. This table comes from immunoSEQ multiplex PCR, and its TCRdb copy is limited to in-frame clones, with some not included. This table has more than 140,000 clones, about four fifths appearing once. The V segment lost 3 bases and the J segment 1 base; nucleotides outside the gene matches: 2. The CDR3 extends over 14 amino acids. Looked up from germline, CDR1 is SGHTA and CDR2 is FQGTGA. The rearrangement links TRBV7-3 to TRBJ1-1; 7 bases match TRBD1. The material sequenced was peripheral blood mononuclear cells (PBMCs), taken before the second cycle of nivolumab. The receptor was derived from a human donor with classical Hodgkin lymphoma. CDR3 residues: CASSLTGQNTEAFF. CDR3 sequence (DNA): TGTGCCAGCAGCTTGACAGGGCAGAACACTGAAGCTTTCTTT.